This entry describes one T cell receptor beta chain. The CDR3 spans 14 residues. The germline gives CDR1 LNHDA, CDR2 SQIVND (reference sequence). Between the trimmed V and J ends, which lost 3 bases and 1 base, there was a span of 9 bases. This record comes from a study of beta chain features in type 1 diabetes. Study at large: Healthy donors and patients showed comparable age, gender and cell yields.

Since all of the isolated RNA was reverse transcribed, expressed TCRB transcripts were what got sequenced. Sequenced by immunoSEQ multiplex PCR; TCRdb stores in-frame clones only, minus some. The sample holds 300,000 to 350,000 clones, 12% to 15% seen once. Isolation of CD4+ naive, central memory, regulatory and stem cell-like memory cells was achieved by sorting via CD45RO/CCR7/CD25/CD127/CD95/CD27. The chain uses TRBV19 and TRBJ1-1; unclear D gene. The clonotype comes from a man aged 30-40 years in good health. Sequencing input: central memory CD4+ T cells from blood. In nucleotides, the CDR3 is TGTGCCAGTAGTATTTTTGCCGGGAACACTGAAGCTTTCTTT. This encodes CASSIFAGNTEAFF.